Below are 8 T cell receptor beta chains sequenced from a single sample in a study of PD-L1 blockade in urothelial cancer. Generated by immunoSEQ multiplex PCR, the TCRdb table keeps only in-frame clones and is missing some. This table holds about 74,000 clones, 90% found once. Time point defined: pretreatment peripheral blood. The sequencing used PBMCs, collected around atezolizumab (anti-PD-L1) treatment. Receptors originate from a man in his 70s with urothelial cancer.

The chain uses TRBV28 and TRBJ1-5, with D possibly TRBD1 on 5 matching bases. The CDR3 extends over 16 amino acids. Per the germline V gene, CDR1 is MDHEN and CDR2 is SYDVKM. V dropped 6 bases and J dropped 2 bases, with 17 bases sitting between them. In nucleotides, the CDR3 is TGTGCCAGCAGGTGGGGCCGAGCGGGAGGCAATCAGCCCCAGCATTTT. This codes for CASRWGRAGGNQPQHF.

CDR3 nucleotides: TGTGCCAGCAGTGAAAGGGTAGCGGGAATTAGCACAGATACGCAGTATTTT. It is translated as CASSERVAGISTDTQYF. The chain has TRBV6-1 and TRBJ2-3; 8 nucleotides line up with TRBD2. The V segment lost 2 bases and the J segment 0 bases; nucleotides outside the gene matches: 7. CDR3 length: 17 amino acids. Germline V lookup: CDR1 MNHNS, CDR2 SASEGT.

The V and J genes are TRBV7-8 and TRBJ2-3, with 9 bases lining up with TRBD2. Trimming removed 5 bases from V and 3 bases from J; junction bases left unmatched: 12. The CDR3 length is 17 residues. Germline assignment: CDR1 SGHVS and CDR2 FQNEAQ. CDR3 coding DNA: TGTGCCAGCAGCGTCCGGGTAGCGGGAGAACGGACAGATACGCAGTATTTT. It is translated as CASSVRVAGERTDTQYF.

This chain joins TRBV18 and TRBJ2-6; D is unclear. The CDR3 consists of 14 residues. V shed 6 bases and J shed 0 bases, with 6 bases lying between them. The germline CDR1 and CDR2 sequences are KGHSH and LQKENI. CDR3 nucleotides: TGTGCCAGCTCTTCCAGCTCTGGGGCCAACGTCCTGACTTTC. Translation gives CASSSSSGANVLTF. Together with reference TRBV18 and TRBJ2-6, the CDR3 gives the full variable domain: NAGVMQNPRHLVRRRGQEARLRCSPMKGHSHVYWYRQLPEEGLKFMVYLQKENIIDESGMPKERFSAEFPKEGPSILRIQQVVRGDSAAYFCASSSSSGANVLTFGAGSRLTVL.

This chain links TRBV15 with TRBJ1-3; D possibly corresponds to TRBD1 (5 bases). Germline loops: CDR1 LNHNV, CDR2 YYDKDF (reference sequence). Trimming shortened V by 6 bases and J by 8 bases, and 23 bases separated the two germline ends. The CDR3 runs to 16 residues. Here the CDR3 DNA reads TGTGCCACCAGTTATCGACAGACGAACGAATGGCACACCATATATTTT. It yields the protein CATSYRQTNEWHTIYF.

This chain links TRBV7-8 with TRBJ1-1, with 7 bases that match TRBD1. Per the germline V gene, CDR1 is SGHVS and CDR2 is FQNEAQ. V lost 5 bases, J lost 4 bases, and 10 bases stayed unmatched. The CDR3 consists of 15 residues. In DNA, the CDR3 is TGTGCCAGCAGCACCCGACAGGGTGAGGGCACTGAAGCTTTCTTT. This gives the protein CASSTRQGEGTEAFF.

The chain uses TRBV28 and TRBJ2-7; D perhaps matches TRBD1 (6 bases). CDR1 is MDHEN, CDR2 SYDVKM, per germline. V was shortened by 10 bases and J by 3 bases, with 19 bases between the two germline ends. This CDR3 has 14 residues. For the CDR3, the DNA is TGTGCCACCACCGACCCAGGGGCCTTCTACGAGCAGTACTTC. It codes for CATTDPGAFYEQYF.

This chain joins TRBV30 and TRBJ2-3, with a weak D call TRBD2 (5 bases). The V and J ends lost 6 bases and 6 bases respectively, with 7 bases between them. The CDR3 has 10 residues. Germline V CDR1 and CDR2: GTSNPN, SVGIG (reference sequence). In nucleotides, the CDR3 is TGTGCCTGCCCGGGGGATACGCAGTATTTT. This codes for CACPGDTQYF.